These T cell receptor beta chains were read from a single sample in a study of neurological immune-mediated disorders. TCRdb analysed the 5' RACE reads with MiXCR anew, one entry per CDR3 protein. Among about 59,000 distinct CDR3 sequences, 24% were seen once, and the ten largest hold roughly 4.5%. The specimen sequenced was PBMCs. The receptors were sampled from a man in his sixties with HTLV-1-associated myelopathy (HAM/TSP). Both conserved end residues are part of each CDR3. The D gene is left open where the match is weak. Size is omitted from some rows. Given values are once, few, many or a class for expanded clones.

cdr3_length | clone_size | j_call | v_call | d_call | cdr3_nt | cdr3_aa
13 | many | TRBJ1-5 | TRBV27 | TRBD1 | TGTGCCAGCAGTTTAGCAACAGGGGAAGCCCAGCATTTT | CASSLATGEAQHF
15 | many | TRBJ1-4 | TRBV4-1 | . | TGCGCCAGCAGCCGACCCGGGTCAACTAATGAAAAACTGTTTTTT | CASSRPGSTNEKLFF
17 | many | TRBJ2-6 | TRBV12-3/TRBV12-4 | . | TGTGCCAGCAGTTTAGAGGCAGGGGAAAATGGGGCCAACGTCCTGACTTTC | CASSLEAGENGANVLTF
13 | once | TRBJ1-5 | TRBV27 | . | TGTGCCAGCAGCCTGCTGATGAATCAGCCCCAGCATTTT | CASSLLMNQPQHF
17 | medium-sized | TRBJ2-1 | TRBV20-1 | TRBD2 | TGCAGTGCTTCACCACTGACTAGCGGGAGCTCCTACAGTGAGCAGTTCTTC | CSASPLTSGSSYSEQFF
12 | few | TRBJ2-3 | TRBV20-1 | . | TGCAGTGCTAGCCTCACCTCAGATACGCAGTATTTT | CSASLTSDTQYF
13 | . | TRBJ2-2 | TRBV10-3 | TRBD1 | TGTGCCAGCGTACAGGGGCCCACCGGGGATCTGTTTTTT | CASVQGPTGDLFF
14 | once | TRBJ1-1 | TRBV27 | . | TGTGCCAGCAGCCCGGCAGGGTTGAACACTGAAGCTTTCTTT | CASSPAGLNTEAFF
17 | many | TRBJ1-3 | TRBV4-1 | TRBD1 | TGCGCCAGCAGCCAAAGGAGAGCGGGACAGGGAATTAACACCATATATTTT | CASSQRRAGQGINTIYF
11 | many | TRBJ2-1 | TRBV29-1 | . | TGCAGCGGTCGGGGGTACAATGAGCAGTTCTTC | CSGRGYNEQFF
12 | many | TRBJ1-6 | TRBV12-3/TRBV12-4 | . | TGTGCCAGCAGTTTAGAGGGTTCACCCCTCCACTTT | CASSLEGSPLHF
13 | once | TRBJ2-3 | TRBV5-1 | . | TGCGCCAGCAGCTTGGAGGCTGTGCATACGCAGTATTTT | CASSLEAVHTQYF
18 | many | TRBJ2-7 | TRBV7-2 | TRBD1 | TGTGCCAGCAGCTTAGCCGAATCCGGAAGACAGGGGGCCTACGAGCAGTACTTC | CASSLAESGRQGAYEQYF
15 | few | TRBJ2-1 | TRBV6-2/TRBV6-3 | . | TGTGCCAGCAGTTACGAGGGTCTCTCCTACAATGAGCAGTTCTTC | CASSYEGLSYNEQFF